The 31 T cell receptor beta chains in this list originate from one sample, sequenced in a study of T cells in Graves' hyperthyroidism and ophthalmopathy. The investigators amplified TCR beta CDR3 regions from RNA transcripts. Using the HTBI primer set, a first-round RT-PCR was run on the TCR CDR3. Using its own MiXCR run on the multiplex PCR reads, TCRdb lists one record per CDR3 protein. The data contain some 500,000 distinct CDR3 sequences, approximately 15% of them singletons. Material: blood. The receptor set was obtained from a woman aged 18-29 years with Graves' hyperthyroidism.

This clonotype was found many times. The CDR3 reads CASSPGQGASEAFF. The CDR3 DNA reads as TGTGCCAGCAGCCCTGGCCAGGGGGCTTCTGAAGCTTTCTTT. The chain joins TRBV3-1 to TRBJ1-1; 8 nucleotides agree with TRBD1. From germline, CDR1 is LGHDT and CDR2 YNNKEL (reference sequence). Losses at the gene ends were 4 bases for V and 6 bases for J; bases not matched to a gene: 7. The CDR3 extends over 14 amino acids. The full variable domain, with the rest looked up from reference TRBV3-1 and TRBJ1-1, is DTAVSQTPKYLVTQMGNDKSIKCEQNLGHDTMYWYKQDSKKFLKIMFSYNNKELIINETVPNRFSPKSPDKAHLNLHINSLELGDSAVYFCASSPGQGASEAFFGQGTRLTVV.

This clonotype was seen a few times. This rearrangement joins TRBV6-2 or TRBV6-3 to TRBJ1-5; D is unresolved. Per germline, CDR1 MNHEY and CDR2 SVGEGT. Trimming pared 10 bases from V and 3 bases from J, leaving 13 bases between. CDR3 size: 13 residues. The CDR3 coding sequence is TGTGCCACCGATGACACTGACAATCAGCCCCAGCATTTT. Protein product: CATDDTDNQPQHF.

This clonotype was seen at least ten times. The gene calls are TRBV5-1 and TRBJ2-2, with 9 bases fitting TRBD1. This CDR3 is built from 15 residues. The V gene's germline CDR1 is SGHRS and CDR2 YFSETQ. The V and J ends lost 5 bases and 4 bases, in that order; junction bases with no gene match: 6. The DNA of the CDR3 is TGCGCCAGCAGATCCGGGACAGGGCCCACCGGGGAGCTGTTTTTT. Amino acid sequence: CASRSGTGPTGELFF.

This clonotype appeared many times. The genes are TRBV2 and TRBJ2-3, with 8 positions matching TRBD2. This CDR3 region has 13 residues. The germline V gene encodes CDR1 SNHLY and CDR2 FYNNEI. V was clipped by 7 bases and J by 7 bases; unmatched bases: 7. The CDR3, as DNA: TGTGCCAGCAAGCGGGGGTGGGAAAATACGCAGTATTTT. Its translation: CASKRGWENTQYF.

This clonotype appeared a few times. The V and J genes are TRBV7-3 and TRBJ2-3; D perhaps matches TRBD1 (6 bases). The CDR3 has 18 residues. The V end was cut by 0 bases, the J end by 2 bases, with 18 bases between. The germline V gene encodes CDR1 SGHTA and CDR2 FQGTGA. As DNA, the CDR3 is TGTGCCAGCAGCTTAACCCTCCGGGGACAAGGGGACACAGATACGCAGTATTTT. This sequence encodes CASSLTLRGQGDTDTQYF.

This clonotype was observed many times. The chain uses TRBV3-1 and TRBJ2-5, with 9 positions matching TRBD2. The CDR3 runs 19 residues. V dropped 0 bases and J dropped 4; count of bases not matched to a gene: 15. Germline CDR1 is LGHDT and CDR2 is YNNKEL (reference sequence). CDR3 region: CASSQDGRLAEAGLETQYF. The CDR3, as DNA: TGTGCCAGCAGCCAAGATGGGAGACTAGCGGAGGCGGGTCTAGAGACCCAGTACTTC.

This clonotype was seen at least ten times. The genes are TRBV24-1 and TRBJ2-1; TRBD2 matches at 7 bases. Germline V lookup: CDR1 KGHDR, CDR2 SFDVKD. This CDR3 has 15 residues. V was clipped by 9 bases and J by 8 bases; unmatched bases: 15. The CDR3 bases are TGTGCCACCGCTTCTGCGGGAGCGAATGGCGATGAGCAGTTCTTC. This codes for CATASAGANGDEQFF.

This clonotype was seen a handful of times. The chain carries TRBV3-1 and TRBJ1-1; tentatively, D is TRBD1 (5 bases). Trimming took off 0 bases at V and 4 bases at J, with 12 bases between the two ends. Germline-derived CDR1 and CDR2 are LGHDT and YNNKEL (reference sequence). This CDR3 region has 15 residues. The CDR3 nucleotides are TGTGCCAGCAGCCAAGAAGCCAGGGCGACCACTGAAGCTTTCTTT. It yields the protein CASSQEARATTEAFF. The full variable domain, with the rest looked up from reference TRBV3-1 and TRBJ1-1, is DTAVSQTPKYLVTQMGNDKSIKCEQNLGHDTMYWYKQDSKKFLKIMFSYNNKELIINETVPNRFSPKSPDKAHLNLHINSLELGDSAVYFCASSQEARATTEAFFGQGTRLTVV.

This clonotype was seen repeatedly, ten times or more. The chain uses TRBV11-1 and TRBJ2-5, with 7 bases identical to TRBD2. The CDR3 runs 15 residues. CDR1 is SGHAT, CDR2 FQDESV, per germline (reference sequence). The trim removed 5 bases at V and 2 bases at J, leaving 8 bases unmatched. CDR3 in amino acids: CASSRGSGRQETQYF. CDR3 in DNA: TGTGCCAGCAGCCGCGGGAGCGGTAGACAAGAGACCCAGTACTTC.

This clonotype has at least ten counts. This sequence joins TRBV28 and TRBJ2-7, with TRBD2 matching over 9 bases. The junction had 12 bases not matched to a gene; V was cut back by 6 bases and J by 0 bases. Looked up from germline, CDR1 is MDHEN and CDR2 is SYDVKM. The CDR3 contains 17 residues. The CDR3 reads CASRRYLAGTLSYEQYF. The CDR3 nucleotides are TGTGCCAGCAGAAGGTACCTAGCGGGAACACTCTCCTACGAGCAGTACTTC.

The rearrangement joins TRBV19 to TRBJ2-1; 10 bases match TRBD2. Trimming at V came to 6 bases and at J to 4 bases, leaving 6 bases not matched to a gene. There are 15 residues in the CDR3. CDR1 is LNHDA and CDR2 is SQIVND in the germline V gene (reference sequence). In DNA, the CDR3 is TGTGCCAGTAGCTGGGAAGCGGGAGGGTACAATGAGCAGTTCTTC. Its translation is CASSWEAGGYNEQFF.

The table lists this clonotype with a few counts. This sequence joins TRBV30 and TRBJ1-2; a weak D match, TRBD1 (5 bases). V was clipped by 3 bases and J by 8 bases, with 13 bases between them. The CDR3 length is 12 residues. Germline CDR1 GTSNPN, CDR2 SVGIG (reference sequence). The CDR3 is CAWRMGREGYTF. In nucleotides, the CDR3 is TGTGCCTGGAGGATGGGGCGGGAGGGCTACACCTTC.

This clonotype was observed many times. The V call is TRBV24-1, the J call TRBJ2-5, with a weak D call TRBD2 (5 bases). Trimming cost V 0 bases and J 2 bases, with 12 bases left between them. Germline values: CDR1 KGHDR, CDR2 SFDVKD. The length of the CDR3 is 16 residues. CDR3 loop: CATSDLLFGDQETQYF. CDR3 nucleotide sequence: TGTGCCACCAGTGATTTGCTATTCGGGGATCAAGAGACCCAGTACTTC.

This clonotype came up many times. This chain joins TRBV11-2 and TRBJ2-7; D remains ambiguous. The CDR3 covers 15 residues. V lost 1 base and J lost 5, with 15 bases in between. The V gene's germline CDR1 is SGHAT and CDR2 FQNNGV. This chain's CDR3 is CASSLVGAVRNEQYF. CDR3 coding DNA: TGTGCCAGCAGCTTAGTGGGTGCAGTGAGGAACGAGCAGTACTTC. The full variable domain, in which reference TRBV11-2 and TRBJ2-7 provide the parts outside the CDR3, is EAGVAQSPRYKIIEKRQSVAFWCNPISGHATLYWYQQILGQGPKLLIQFQNNGVVDDSQLPKDRFSAERLKGVDSTLKIQPAKLEDSAVYLCASSLVGAVRNEQYFGPGTRLTVT.

This clonotype was picked up many times. The chain couples TRBV30 to TRBJ1-1; D remains ambiguous. The germline V and J ends were trimmed by 0 bases and 1 base, with 6 bases remaining between them. This CDR3 is built from 13 residues. Per the germline V gene, CDR1 is GTSNPN and CDR2 is SVGIG (reference sequence). The CDR3, as DNA: TGTGCCTGGAGTGTTTCGTCGAACACTGAAGCTTTCTTT. Its translation is CAWSVSSNTEAFF.

There are many counts of this clonotype. The gene calls are TRBV7-3 and TRBJ2-1, with 7 bases identical to TRBD1. CDR3 length: 18 amino acids. Germline V gives CDR1 SGHTA, CDR2 FQGTGA. The ends lost 5 bases at V and 7 bases at J; junction bases unmatched: 20. The CDR3 nucleotides read TGTGCCAGCAGCCCCAGCCCCGGGACAGTTGGGGGTGGGAATGAGCAGTTCTTC. This codes for CASSPSPGTVGGGNEQFF.

At least ten counts were recorded for this clonotype. The V call is TRBV12-3 or TRBV12-4, the J call TRBJ1-2; D is uncertain. The V gene lost 2 bases and the J gene lost 4 bases, with 11 bases spanning the gap. This CDR3 is 14 amino acids long. CDR3 in DNA: TGTGCCAGCAGTTTATCCACGACGGCCTATGGCTACACCTTC. Its protein product is CASSLSTTAYGYTF.

The table lists this clonotype with a few counts. This sequence joins TRBV3-1 and TRBJ2-3; 7 nucleotides line up with TRBD2. V lost 4 bases to trimming and J lost 4 bases; unmatched junction nucleotides: 8. Germline CDR1 and CDR2: LGHDT and YNNKEL (reference sequence). The CDR3 spans 15 residues. The CDR3 region is CASSPRDYFSDTQYF. In DNA form, the CDR3 reads TGTGCCAGCAGCCCCCGGGACTATTTCTCAGATACGCAGTATTTT.

This clonotype has ten or more counts. V usage is TRBV5-1 and J usage is TRBJ1-2; 8 bases are shared with TRBD1. Germline CDR1 is SGHRS and CDR2 is YFSETQ. The CDR3 totals 17 residues. After removal of 0 bases from V and 2 bases from J, the junction contained 9 bases not matched to a gene. CDR3 region: CASSLGEAGTGNYGYTF. CDR3 DNA: TGCGCCAGCAGCTTGGGGGAGGCCGGGACAGGAAACTATGGCTACACCTTC.

This clonotype was seen at least ten times. The J gene is TRBJ1-2, the V gene TRBV12-3 or TRBV12-4, with 9 bases identical to TRBD1. Unmatched junction bases numbered 11, after V lost 6 bases and J lost 6 bases. This CDR3 region has 15 residues. CDR3 in amino acids: CASRPSGTGYDGYTF. Here the CDR3 DNA reads TGTGCCAGCAGACCCTCCGGGACAGGGTACGATGGCTACACCTTC.

This clonotype was counted at least ten times. The CDR3 reads CASSDIWSEGAETQYF. CDR3 nucleotide sequence: TGTGCCAGCAGCGATATTTGGAGTGAGGGAGCTGAGACCCAGTACTTC. J is TRBJ2-5 and V is TRBV7-3, with D tentatively TRBD2 (5 bases). Between the trimmed V and J ends, which lost 5 bases and 5 bases, there was a span of 21 bases. The CDR3 is 16 amino acids. The germline V gene encodes CDR1 SGHTA and CDR2 FQGTGA.

This clonotype appeared many times. V gene TRBV5-8 combines with J gene TRBJ1-3; D call uncertain. CDR1 SGHTS and CDR2 YDEGEE come from the germline V gene. This CDR3 comprises 15 residues. Trimming took off 1 base at V and 0 bases at J, with 8 bases between the two ends. The CDR3 bases are TGTGCCAGCAGCTTGACGGGTTCCTCTGGAAACACCATATATTTT. Encoded protein: CASSLTGSSGNTIYF.

This clonotype was counted only a few times. V is TRBV3-1 and J is TRBJ2-3; TRBD1 aligns across 10 bases. Germline values: CDR1 LGHDT, CDR2 YNNKEL (reference sequence). This CDR3 has 17 residues. Losses at the gene ends were 4 bases for V and 6 bases for J; bases not matched to a gene: 13. The CDR3 bases are TGTGCCAGCAGCCTACGTGCAGCCGGGACAGGGGTGGATACGCAGTATTTT. Protein: CASSLRAAGTGVDTQYF.

This clonotype was counted ten times or more. CDR3 nucleotides: TGTGCCAGCAGCGCAAGATGGACAGGTAGCACAGATACGCAGTATTTT. Translating gives CASSARWTGSTDTQYF. The rearrangement joins TRBV7-2 to TRBJ2-3, with TRBD1 matching 7 bases. Per the germline V gene, CDR1 is SGHTA and CDR2 is FQGNSA. The length of the CDR3 is 16 residues. The ends lost 5 bases at V and 0 bases at J; junction bases unmatched: 8.

Ten or more counts support this clonotype. The gene calls are TRBV27 and TRBJ2-1; TRBD2 matches at 11 bases. Germline CDR1 is MNHEY and CDR2 is SMNVEV (reference sequence). V dropped 1 base and J dropped 10; count of bases not matched to a gene: 3. The CDR3 runs 14 residues. CDR3 in DNA: TGTGCCAGCAGTTTATGGCTAGCGGGAGGCGAGCAGTTCTTC. Translation gives CASSLWLAGGEQFF.

The sample holds many counts of this clonotype. The chain links TRBV5-6 to TRBJ1-3, with D hard to call. Germline values: CDR1 SGHDT, CDR2 YYEEEE. Deletions cut 1 base from V and 2 bases from J, with 7 bases between. The CDR3 runs to 14 residues. The chain's CDR3 is CASSLIHPGNTIYF. CDR3 nucleotide sequence: TGTGCCAGCAGCTTGATACACCCTGGAAACACCATATATTTT.

This clonotype occurred a few times. One junction end disagrees with the germline gene, perhaps due to a read error. The chain combines TRBV2 with TRBJ2-2; 12 nucleotides match TRBD1. From germline, CDR1 is SNHLY and CDR2 FYNNEI. The CDR3 has 16 residues. CDR3 nucleotide sequence: TGTGCCAGCTACGATCGGGACAGGGGGCACACCGGGGAGCCGTTTTTT. Its protein is CASYDRDRGHTGEPFF.

This clonotype occurred many times. The chain uses TRBV7-8 and TRBJ2-1; TRBD1 might be the D (6 bases). CDR3 length: 14 residues. Trimming removed 7 bases at V and 0 bases at J, with 10 bases between. Germline CDR1 and CDR2: SGHVS and FQNEAQ. This CDR3 reads CASTQGSSYNEQFF. CDR3 sequence (DNA): TGTGCCAGCACTCAGGGGAGCTCCTACAATGAGCAGTTCTTC.

As regards this clonotype: This may come from a read error, since a much larger clone is one base off. The genes are TRBV15 and TRBJ2-1; D is perhaps TRBD1 or TRBD2 (5 bases each). Germline values: CDR1 LNHNV, CDR2 YYDKDF (reference sequence). This CDR3 has 15 residues. Between the trimmed V and J ends, which lost 5 bases and 8 bases, there was a span of 19 bases. The CDR3 sequence: CATSFRDGVSDEQFF. CDR3 sequence (DNA): TGTGCCACCAGCTTTCGGGACGGGGTAAGCGATGAGCAGTTCTTC.

This clonotype was counted ten times or more. This chain connects TRBV5-1 to TRBJ2-5; tentatively, D is TRBD2 (5 bases). The CDR3 spans 15 residues. CDR1 SGHRS and CDR2 YFSETQ come from the germline V gene. V was clipped by 5 bases and J by 1 base, with 15 bases between them. The CDR3 loop reads CASSPLTGSQETQYF. CDR3 nucleotide sequence: TGCGCCAGCAGTCCGCTCACGGGGTCCCAAGAGACCCAGTACTTC.

This clonotype was observed many times. V and J are TRBV10-3 and TRBJ2-2; D may be TRBD2 (6 bases). V lost 6 bases, J lost 5 bases, and 7 bases lay in between. The CDR3 has 12 amino acids. CDR1 and CDR2 (germline): ENHRY, SYGVKD. The CDR3 bases are TGTGCCATCAGGGAGGGTACCGGGGAGCTGTTTTTT. It is translated as CAIREGTGELFF.